Sequencing of this T cell receptor beta chain was carried out in a study of T cell responses to AZD1222 COVID-19 vaccine. The germline CDR1 and CDR2 sequences are SEHNR and FQNEAQ (reference sequence). V was pared by 1 base and J by 15 bases, with 16 bases between. The CDR3 is 13 amino acids. A word on this clone: Antigen: not known.

Using immunoSEQ multiplex PCR, the repertoire was profiled, and TCRdb retains in-frame clones only, with some absent. This sample yields 100,000 or so clones, of which around nine tenths are seen a single time; about 14% belongs to the top ten. Whole-study results and caveats: Baseline antibody screening turned up just a handful of seropositive AZD1222 recipients. White British donors predominated, females outnumbered males, and clonal diversity was possibly underestimated. Spike-specific TCR depth and breadth grew after two AZD1222 doses. Sampled repertoires all dated from after the peak T cell response.

The receptor was derived from an adult in good health. The sample here was peripheral blood, taken on day 0 of AZD1222 vaccination. The chain combines TRBV7-9 with TRBJ2-1, with D unclear. CDR3 protein: CASSLEVASPRFF. CDR3 sequence (DNA): TGTGCCAGCAGCTTAGAGGTGGCTAGTCCTCGGTTCTTC.